What follows describes a single T cell receptor beta chain. What it binds is unknown. These data belong to a study of blood T cells in healthy people across ages. As for the study in general: Roughly one uniquely barcoded beta molecule per two T cells was captured.

Whenever a sample was processed, at least 6.5 million PBMCs were isolated. Study conclusions and caveats: The unsorted PBMCs prevented any conclusive comparison of naive versus antigen-experienced cells.

A second PCR, run for about 6 to 11 cycles, used a sample-barcoded 5' primer plus a J-beta primer mix. TCRdb re-derived calls from the 5' RACE reads in MiXCR, one entry per CDR3 protein. This table has about 1.5 million distinct CDR3 sequences, less than 45% appearing once. The receptor comes from a woman between 18 and 30 years old in good health. Specimen: blood.

CDR3 loop: CASNWMTSGRGETQYF. CDR3 DNA: TGTGCCAGCAACTGGATGACTAGCGGGAGGGGAGAGACCCAGTACTTC. The genes are TRBV7-2 and TRBJ2-5; 14 nucleotides align to TRBD2. This CDR3 has 16 amino acids. Germline values: CDR1 SGHTA, CDR2 FQGNSA. J lost 4 bases, V lost 7 bases, and 8 bases had no gene match. The full variable domain, with the rest looked up from reference TRBV7-2 and TRBJ2-5, is GAGVSQSPSNKVTEKGKDVELRCDPISGHTALYWYRQSLGQGLEFLIYFQGNSAPDKSGLPSDRFSAERTGGSVSTLTIQRTQQEDSAVYLCASNWMTSGRGETQYFGPGTRLLVL.